This T cell receptor (beta chain) was retrieved from a study of beta chain features in type 1 diabetes. This clone was observed a handful of times. The germline gives CDR1 SGHAT, CDR2 FQDESV (reference sequence). The CDR3 has 17 residues. Trimming removed 2 bases from V and 9 bases from J; junction bases left unmatched: 13. Of the isolated RNA, all was reverse transcribed, and so the sequenced material was expressed TCRB transcripts. Sequenced by immunoSEQ multiplex PCR; TCRdb stores in-frame clones only, minus some. The sample records 300,000 to 400,000 clones, roughly 8% being singletons. Staining for CD45RO/CCR7/CD25/CD127/CD95/CD27 allowed sorting of CD4+ naive, central memory, regulatory and stem cell-like memory cells.

What was sequenced was central memory CD4+ T cells from blood. V and J are TRBV11-1 and TRBJ2-1, with TRBD2 identical over 10 bases. The origin of this receptor is a woman aged 18-29 years in good health. As DNA, the CDR3 is TGTGCCAGCAGCTTAAGAAGGAGCGGGAGGGTCCGAGGTGAGCAGTTCTTC. Its protein product is CASSLRRSGRVRGEQFF.